Below, 28 T cell receptor beta chains from the same sample are listed, as sequenced in a study of blood T cell repertoires in COVID-19. Sequencing used immunoSEQ multiplex PCR; TCRdb keeps in-frame clones, though not all of them. The top ten hold about 4.6% of the sample, which has approximately 280,000 clones, about 89% seen once. The specimen sequenced was peripheral blood. Receptors were obtained from a man aged 40-49 years with acute or convalescent COVID-19.

CDR3 protein: CASEGGGENIQYF. The CDR3 DNA follows: TGTGCCTCGGAGGGCGGAGGGGAGAACATTCAGTACTTC. The chain recombines TRBV11-2 with TRBJ2-4, with D perhaps matching TRBD2 (6 bases). The CDR3 has 13 residues. V was cut by 11 bases and J by 7 bases, with 18 bases left in between. Per germline, CDR1 SGHAT and CDR2 FQNNGV.

The chain couples TRBV5-6 to TRBJ1-4; tentatively, D is TRBD1 (6 bases). This CDR3 contains 17 residues. The V gene's germline CDR1 is SGHDT and CDR2 YYEEEE. Trimming removed 0 bases from V and 8 bases from J, with 20 bases in between. Here the CDR3 DNA reads TGTGCCAGCAGCTTGGCGGGGGGCGCGGAGTCGAGAGAAAAACTGTTTTTT. This encodes CASSLAGGAESREKLFF.

The chain employs TRBV5-5 and TRBJ2-1; 8 bases fit TRBD2. V shed 4 bases and J 9 bases; nucleotides not matched to a gene: 12. This CDR3 comprises 15 residues. Looked up from germline, CDR1 is SGHKS and CDR2 is YYEKEE (reference sequence). The DNA for the CDR3 is TGTGCCAGCAGCCCCGGGGGGGGCCGAGGGGGTGAGCAGTTCTTC. Translated, it gives CASSPGGGRGGEQFF.

The chain's CDR3 is CASTKSIYGYTF. DNA of the CDR3: TGTGCCAGCACGAAGAGCATCTATGGCTACACCTTC. The rearrangement uses TRBV6-5 and TRBJ1-2; no definite D call. The CDR3 consists of 12 residues. V was pared by 7 bases and J by 4 bases, with 10 bases between. Per the germline V gene, CDR1 is MNHEY and CDR2 is SVGAGI.

The J gene is TRBJ1-1, the V gene TRBV11-3; weak D call: TRBD1 (6 bases). The CDR3 totals 13 residues. In germline, CDR1 is SGHNT, CDR2 YENEEA. Trimming stripped 7 bases from V and 7 bases from J, with 16 bases between. CDR3 in DNA: TGTGCCAGCACCTCCGGGACATCCAGTGAAGCTTTCTTT. As protein: CASTSGTSSEAFF.

The J gene is TRBJ1-2, the V gene TRBV10-3, with D perhaps TRBD1 (5 bases). V lost 4 bases to trimming and J lost 5 bases, with 8 bases between them. CDR1 is ENHRY and CDR2 is SYGVKD in the germline V gene. The CDR3 extends over 12 amino acids. The CDR3 DNA is TGTGCCATCAGTGGACAGCGATATGGCTACACCTTC. Protein: CAISGQRYGYTF.

The J gene is TRBJ1-3, the V gene TRBV12-5; possibly TRBD1 for D (6 bases). The germline V gene encodes CDR1 LGHNT and CDR2 FRNRAP. V was trimmed by 2 bases and J by 4 bases, leaving 12 bases between them. There are 15 residues in the CDR3. CDR3 protein: CASGLNRDTGNTIYF. DNA of the CDR3: TGTGCTAGTGGTTTGAATAGGGACACGGGAAACACCATATATTTT.

This clone was seen a single time. The J gene is TRBJ1-2, the V gene TRBV5-1, with TRBD1 as a possible D gene (6 bases). Trimming shortened V by 0 bases and J by 4 bases, and 13 bases separated the two germline ends. The V gene's germline CDR1 is SGHRS and CDR2 YFSETQ. The CDR3 contains 15 residues. CDR3 sequence: CASSLVGGQGYGYTF. DNA of the CDR3: TGCGCCAGCAGCTTGGTCGGGGGGCAAGGCTATGGCTACACCTTC.

This clone was detected only once. The chain combines TRBV2 with TRBJ1-1; no clear D. The CDR3 loop spans 12 amino acids. Per the germline V gene, CDR1 is SNHLY and CDR2 is FYNNEI. Trimming stripped 7 bases from V and 8 bases from J, with 14 bases between. This CDR3 reads CASTQTVTEAFF. The CDR3 DNA sequence: TGTGCCAGCACCCAAACAGTCACAGAAGCTTTCTTT.

V gene TRBV19 combines with J gene TRBJ2-7, with D possibly being TRBD2 (6 bases). V was trimmed by 4 bases and J by 3 bases, leaving 10 bases between them. Germline CDR1 reads LNHDA; CDR2 reads SQIVND (reference sequence). The CDR3 is 13 residues long. CDR3 bases: TGTGCCAGTAGTACCGGGCGGGGCTACGAGCAGTACTTC. Translating gives CASSTGRGYEQYF.

The J gene is TRBJ2-7, the V gene TRBV9; TRBD1 is a possible D gene (6 bases). The CDR3 has 13 amino acids. V lost 0 bases and J lost 6, with 10 bases in between. Germline CDR1 reads SGDLS; CDR2 reads YYNGEE. The CDR3, as DNA: TGTGCCAGCAGCGTAGATAGCAGGGGCGAGCAGTACTTC. Amino acids: CASSVDSRGEQYF.

The V gene is TRBV4-1, the J gene TRBJ2-7; no firm D call. The germline CDR1 and CDR2 sequences are MGHRA and YSYEKL. Trimming left V 1 base short and J 4 bases short, with 8 bases between. The CDR3 consists of 13 residues. The CDR3 DNA reads TGCGCCAGCAGCCAAGGCTCCCTATACGAGCAGTACTTC. As protein: CASSQGSLYEQYF.

This clone was detected only a few times. The chain couples TRBV11-2 to TRBJ2-2; maybe TRBD1 (6 bases). The CDR3 contains 17 residues. The V gene lost 5 bases and the J gene lost 1 base, with 17 bases spanning the gap. Germline CDR1 SGHAT, CDR2 FQNNGV. Here the CDR3 reads CASSRRPVTGNTGELFF. The CDR3 DNA reads TGTGCCAGCAGCCGGCGGCCGGTGACAGGGAACACCGGGGAGCTGTTTTTT. Combining the CDR3 with reference TRBV11-2 and TRBJ2-2 gives the whole variable domain EAGVAQSPRYKIIEKRQSVAFWCNPISGHATLYWYQQILGQGPKLLIQFQNNGVVDDSQLPKDRFSAERLKGVDSTLKIQPAKLEDSAVYLCASSRRPVTGNTGELFFGEGSRLTVL.

V and J are TRBV5-1 and TRBJ2-3, with D perhaps TRBD1 (6 bases). Germline-derived CDR1 and CDR2 are SGHRS and YFSETQ. The length of the CDR3 is 15 residues. V gave up 6 bases and J gave up 3 bases, with 17 bases separating them. CDR3 residues: CASTFLGARTDTQYF. The CDR3 nucleotides read TGCGCCAGCACCTTCTTGGGGGCCCGGACAGATACGCAGTATTTT.

The chain carries TRBV6-5 and TRBJ2-7, with a weak D call TRBD2 (6 bases). This CDR3 is 15 amino acids long. The V end lost 0 bases, the J end lost 3 bases, and 12 bases lay between the germline ends. Germline V gene data show CDR1 as MNHEY and CDR2 as SVGAGI. The chain's CDR3 is CASSYSRGEVYEQYF. For the CDR3, the DNA is TGTGCCAGCAGTTACTCGCGTGGGGAGGTCTACGAGCAGTACTTC.

The chain joins TRBV9 to TRBJ2-2, with a possible D match to TRBD2 (5 bases). The CDR3 contains 16 residues. Germline V CDR1 and CDR2: SGDLS, YYNGEE. V was cut by 0 bases and J by 0 bases, with 9 bases left in between. CDR3 bases: TGTGCCAGCAGCGTAGTTGAGGGCCCGAACACCGGGGAGCTGTTTTTT. As protein: CASSVVEGPNTGELFF.

The chain recombines TRBV5-1 with TRBJ2-1; 13 positions match TRBD2. This CDR3 spans 16 amino acids. From germline, CDR1 is SGHRS and CDR2 YFSETQ. The ends lost 3 bases at V and 7 bases at J; junction bases unmatched: 7. The chain's CDR3 is CASSSRLAGGGNEQFF. DNA of the CDR3: TGCGCCAGCAGCTCCAGACTAGCGGGGGGTGGGAATGAGCAGTTCTTC.

The genes are TRBV2 and TRBJ2-7; 9 positions agree with TRBD1. Trimming took 7 bases from V and 1 from J; bases not matched to a gene: 5. The germline CDR1 and CDR2 sequences are SNHLY and FYNNEI. The CDR3 is 14 residues long. The CDR3 protein is CASNPGQGSYEQYF. DNA of the CDR3: TGTGCCAGCAACCCGGGACAGGGATCCTACGAGCAGTACTTC.

The chain couples TRBV27 to TRBJ1-5; D is undetermined. V lost 5 bases and J 6 bases, leaving 11 bases between the germline ends. CDR1 is MNHEY, CDR2 SMNVEV, per germline (reference sequence). This CDR3 has 13 residues. CDR3 nucleotides: TGTGCCAGCAGTCCCGGGAGCTTTCAGCCCCAGCATTTT. Its protein is CASSPGSFQPQHF.

The chain combines TRBV7-9 with TRBJ2-3; the match to TRBD2 covers 8 bases. The CDR3 is 16 residues long. Germline CDR1 and CDR2: SEHNR and FQNEAQ (reference sequence). With 1 base clipped from V and 6 bases from J, the junction kept 9 bases outside the gene matches. The CDR3 here is CASSLGGGRHEDTQYF. The CDR3 bases are TGTGCCAGCAGCTTAGGCGGGGGGCGTCATGAGGATACGCAGTATTTT.

CDR3 DNA: TGTGCCAGCAGCCGGATAACAGGGGGCGGCGGCTATGGCTACACCTTC. Translation: CASSRITGGGGYGYTF. The chain recombines TRBV3-1 (or the pseudogene TRBV3-2) with TRBJ1-2, with 9 bases lining up with TRBD1. V was clipped by 4 bases and J by 4 bases; unmatched bases: 10. The CDR3 totals 16 residues. The V gene's germline CDR1 is LGHDT and CDR2 YNNKEL (reference sequence).

This chain joins TRBV6-5 and TRBJ1-3; possibly TRBD1 for D (5 bases). The germline V and J ends were trimmed by 5 bases and 0 bases, with 8 bases remaining between them. The CDR3 contains 14 residues. CDR1 is MNHEY, CDR2 SVGAGI, per germline. This CDR3 is CASSRTSSGNTIYF. The CDR3 region has the DNA TGTGCCAGCAGTCGGACAAGCTCTGGAAACACCATATATTTT.

CDR3 bases: TGTGCCACCAGTGCACTGGGACAGGAGAACTCTGGGGCCAACGTCCTGACTTTC. Its protein is CATSALGQENSGANVLTF. This chain joins TRBV24-1 and TRBJ2-6; 8 bases map to TRBD1. Germline lookup yields CDR1 KGHDR and CDR2 SFDVKD. CDR3 size: 18 residues. Trimming at V came to 5 bases and at J to 0 bases, leaving 8 bases not matched to a gene.

This clone appeared once. The chain uses TRBV20-1 and TRBJ2-3, with 8 nucleotides matching TRBD2. There are 16 residues in the CDR3. Germline V gives CDR1 DFQATT, CDR2 SNEGSKA (reference sequence). V lost 3 bases to trimming and J lost 3 bases; unmatched junction nucleotides: 11. CDR3 coding DNA: TGCAGTGCTAGTGCGCGGGAGATAGCGGGAACAGATACGCAGTATTTT. Encoded protein: CSASAREIAGTDTQYF.

In the case of this clone: The germline gene is not matched at one end of the junction; a read error may be the cause. V usage is TRBV19 and J usage is TRBJ1-1; D is unresolved. Germline lookup yields CDR1 LNHDA and CDR2 SQIVND (reference sequence). There are 12 residues in the CDR3. This chain's CDR3 is CASTEGGPDAFF. In DNA, the CDR3 is TGTGCCAGTACCGAGGGAGGTCCTGACGCTTTCTTT.

In the case of this clone: This CDR3 is also generated by other DNA sequences in the sample. V gene TRBV5-4 combines with J gene TRBJ2-7; 14 nucleotides line up with TRBD2. The V gene end was trimmed by 4 bases and the J gene end by 1 base; junction bases not matched to a gene: 1. The CDR3 runs to 15 residues. Germline CDR1 reads SGHNT; CDR2 reads YYREEE (reference sequence). This CDR3 is CASSRTSGGSYEQYF. The CDR3 region has the DNA TGTGCCAGCAGCCGGACTAGCGGGGGGTCCTACGAGCAGTACTTC.

The sample holds a few counts of this clone. The chain combines TRBV5-4 with TRBJ2-3; 9 positions agree with TRBD2. Looked up from germline, CDR1 is SGHNT and CDR2 is YYREEE (reference sequence). The V segment lost 2 bases and the J segment 5 bases; nucleotides outside the gene matches: 9. CDR3 length: 16 residues. As DNA, the CDR3 is TGTGCCAGCAGCTTAGCGGCGGGGGGGCAGGGAGATACGCAGTATTTT. This codes for CASSLAAGGQGDTQYF. The full variable domain, completed using reference TRBV5-4 and TRBJ2-3, is ETGVTQSPTHLIKTRGQQVTLRCSSQSGHNTVSWYQQALGQGPQFIFQYYREEENGRGNFPPRFSGLQFPNYSSELNVNALELDDSALYLCASSLAAGGQGDTQYFGPGTRLTVL.

The chain joins TRBV7-8 to TRBJ1-1; 11 bases map to TRBD1. This CDR3 comprises 14 residues. V lost 1 base, J lost 9 bases, and 4 bases stayed unmatched. The germline V gene encodes CDR1 SGHVS and CDR2 FQNEAQ. CDR3 in DNA: TGTGCCAGCAGCTTAGACCGGGACAGGGGGAAAGCTTTCTTT. Its translation is CASSLDRDRGKAFF.